This TCR beta chain was found in a study of CD8+ T cells in alopecia areata. Study-wide results and limits: Both scalp clonality and the expanded CD8+ clones among the top 100 showed a significant decrease with tofacitinib. With patients, TCR sharing proved less clear than in mice, a difference possibly related to HLA.

Remarks on this clone: Its antigen remains unknown.

The authors extracted RNA and reverse transcribed it into cDNA as the sequencing template. Data came from immunoSEQ multiplex PCR; TCRdb stores just in-frame clones and leaves some out. In the table there are 100,000 to 140,000 clones, 84% of which are singletons. Documented treatment: oral pan-JAK inhibitor, 5-10 mg twice daily. Sampling of alopecia areata patients yielded lesional scalp punch biopsies as well as peripheral blood. Separation by sorting yielded CD4+ and CD8+ T cells from PBMCs. Specimen: CD8+ T cells sorted from blood, collected at week 24, from a patient treated with tofacitinib. The sequence was obtained from a human donor with alopecia areata.

CDR3 sequence reads: CASSPEASGGSSYEQYF. CDR3 DNA sequence: TGTGCCAGCAGCCCGGAGGCTAGCGGGGGCAGCTCCTACGAGCAGTACTTC. The rearrangement links TRBV4-2 to TRBJ2-7; 10 nucleotides match TRBD2. In germline, CDR1 is LGHNA, CDR2 YNFKEQ. The CDR3 is 17 residues long. The ends lost 4 bases at V and 0 bases at J; junction bases unmatched: 9.